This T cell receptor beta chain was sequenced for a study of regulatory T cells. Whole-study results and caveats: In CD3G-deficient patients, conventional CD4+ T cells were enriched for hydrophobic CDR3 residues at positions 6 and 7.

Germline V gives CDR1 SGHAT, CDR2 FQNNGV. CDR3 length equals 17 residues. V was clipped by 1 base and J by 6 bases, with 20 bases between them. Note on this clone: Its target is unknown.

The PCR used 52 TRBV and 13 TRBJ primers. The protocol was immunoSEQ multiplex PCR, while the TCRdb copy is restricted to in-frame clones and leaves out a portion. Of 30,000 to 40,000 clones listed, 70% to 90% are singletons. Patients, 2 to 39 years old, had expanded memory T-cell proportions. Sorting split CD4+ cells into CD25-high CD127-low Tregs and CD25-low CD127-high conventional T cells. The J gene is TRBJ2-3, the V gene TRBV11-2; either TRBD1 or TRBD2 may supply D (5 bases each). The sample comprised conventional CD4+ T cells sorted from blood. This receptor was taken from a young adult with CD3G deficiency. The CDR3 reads CASSLAALEPGPDTQYF. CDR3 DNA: TGTGCCAGCAGCTTAGCCGCACTTGAACCGGGGCCGGATACGCAGTATTTT.